This T cell receptor (beta chain) was identified during a study of cytomegalovirus exposure and HLA in healthy donors. Across the study: Within an early data release were about 85 million unique TCRs drawn from HLA-typed donors.

This clone has only a few counts. No antigen is known for it. Study-wide results and limits: A later analysis associated 15,000 to 20,000 TCR beta sequences with HLA alleles at a 0.05 false discovery rate.

The PCR used 60 Vbeta and 13 Jbeta primers. Some clones are missing from TCRdb's copy, which holds only in-frame ones; the method was immunoSEQ multiplex PCR. The profile shows 110,000 or so clones, around 86% of them singletons. The CDR3 totals 15 residues. With 4 bases clipped from V and 1 base from J, the junction kept 6 bases outside the gene matches. Looked up from germline, CDR1 is SEHNR and CDR2 is FQNEAQ (reference sequence). The TCR was taken from a young man in good health and CMV-seropositive. The material sequenced was PBMCs. V and J are TRBV7-9 and TRBJ1-2; the match to TRBD1 covers 7 bases. The CDR3 here is CASSSGTDFNYGYTF. CDR3 nucleotide sequence: TGTGCCAGCAGCTCCGGGACAGACTTTAACTATGGCTACACCTTC.